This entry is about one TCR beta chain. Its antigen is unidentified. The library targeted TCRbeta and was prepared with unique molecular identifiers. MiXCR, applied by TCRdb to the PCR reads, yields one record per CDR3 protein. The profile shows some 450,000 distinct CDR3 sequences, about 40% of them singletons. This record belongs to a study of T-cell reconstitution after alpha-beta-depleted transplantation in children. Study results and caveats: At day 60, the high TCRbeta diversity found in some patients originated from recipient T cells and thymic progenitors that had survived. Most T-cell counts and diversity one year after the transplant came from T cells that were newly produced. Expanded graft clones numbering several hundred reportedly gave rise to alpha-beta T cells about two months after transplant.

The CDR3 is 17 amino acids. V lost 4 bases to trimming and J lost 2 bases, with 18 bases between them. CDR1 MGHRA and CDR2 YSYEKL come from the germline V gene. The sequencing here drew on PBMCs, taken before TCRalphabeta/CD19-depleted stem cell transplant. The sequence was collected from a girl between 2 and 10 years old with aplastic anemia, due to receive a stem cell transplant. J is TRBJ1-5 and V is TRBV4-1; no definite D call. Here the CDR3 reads CASSLRTRREGNQPQHF. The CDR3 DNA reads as TGCGCCAGCAGCCTCCGGACCCGTCGTGAGGGCAATCAGCCCCAGCATTTT.